This T cell receptor (beta chain) emerged from a study of OX40 agonist ivuxolimab in advanced cancers. Whole-study context: Anti-PD-1, anti-PD-L1 or anti-CTLA-4 therapy given earlier was allowed, and 40% had some. General study points: Doses of 0.1 to 3.0 mg/kg were accompanied by clonal expansion of CD4+ and CD8+ blood T cells by week 6.

Trimming stripped 5 bases from V and 6 bases from J, with 13 bases between. This CDR3 spans 12 amino acids. Germline V gives CDR1 SQVTM, CDR2 ANQGSEA. Profiled with immunoSEQ multiplex PCR; TCRdb holds only in-frame clones, not every one. Of fewer than 30,000 clones listed, around 87% are singletons. Remarks on this clone: No antigen is known for it.

If patients had autoimmune disease history or systemic immunosuppression, they were excluded. V gene TRBV29-1 combines with J gene TRBJ1-1; possibly TRBD1 for D (5 bases). The sequencing used CD4+ or CD8+ T cells sorted from blood, collected in a trial of the OX40 agonist ivuxolimab. The receptor was isolated from an adult with an advanced solid tumor such as melanoma, head and neck, liver or kidney cancer. CDR3 nucleotide sequence: TGCAGCGTTCCCGTTCGGGGGTCTGAAGCTTTCTTT. Its translation is CSVPVRGSEAFF. The full variable domain, in which reference TRBV29-1 and TRBJ1-1 provide the parts outside the CDR3, is SAVISQKPSRDICQRGTSLTIQCQVDSQVTMMFWYRQQPGQSLTLIATANQGSEATYESGFVIDKFPISRPNLTFSTLTVSNMSPEDSSIYLCSVPVRGSEAFFGQGTRLTVV.